This T cell receptor beta chain originates from a study of T cell responses to AZD1222 COVID-19 vaccine. The CDR3 consists of 15 residues. V lost 7 bases and J lost 4; bases outside the gene matches: 9. In germline, CDR1 is LNHDA, CDR2 SQIVND (reference sequence). Method: immunoSEQ multiplex PCR; TCRdb's copy keeps in-frame clones and lacks some. Of about 60,000 clones detected, around nine tenths appear once; the ten largest clones hold over 5.5%. The chain employs TRBV19 and TRBJ2-2; 7 bases line up with TRBD1. This clonotype originated in an adult who received the MenACWY meningococcal vaccine as a control. This material consisted of peripheral blood, taken 28 days after the second dose of the MenACWY control vaccine. The CDR3 loop is CASTPGTVATGELFF. In nucleotides, the CDR3 is TGTGCCAGTACCCCCGGGACAGTTGCCACCGGGGAGCTGTTTTTT.